Described below is a single T cell receptor beta chain sequence and its context. Source study methods: Amplification from reference gene primers served as the basis for estimated nucleated cell counts. Method: immunoSEQ multiplex PCR; TCRdb's copy keeps in-frame clones and lacks some. That table gives V, J and clone size, and the DNA gave D and trimming. The table records 200,000 to 250,000 clones, roughly 84% of them present only once. Germline CDR1 reads SGHRS; CDR2 reads YFSETQ. J lost 7 bases, V lost 4 bases, and 4 bases had no gene match. CDR3 length: 13 residues. The source of the sample is a study of blood T cell repertoires in COVID-19. Whole-study context: COVID-19 samples collected from the United States, Italy and Spain covered acute and convalescent phases. T cells, B-cell-depleted T cells, or PBMCs provided the cDNA or gDNA that served as material.

The TCR sequence derives from a woman aged 55 to 70 with acute or convalescent COVID-19. The material sequenced was peripheral blood. The chain uses TRBV5-1 and TRBJ2-4, with 8 bases matching TRBD1. For the CDR3, the DNA is TGCGCCAGCAGCGAACAGGGGGAGAACATTCAGTACTTC. This codes for CASSEQGENIQYF.